This T cell receptor (beta chain) was recorded in a study of blood T cell repertoires in COVID-19. Sequencing was performed with immunoSEQ multiplex PCR; in TCRdb, only in-frame clones are kept and a portion is missing. The sample holds around 62,000 clones; approximately 90% are singletons and the top ten take around 10%. The V and J ends lost 6 bases and 2 bases respectively, with 11 bases between them. Germline CDR1 and CDR2: SGDLS and YYNGEE. The CDR3 loop spans 14 amino acids. What was sequenced was PBMCs or T cells enriched from blood (not recorded which). The source of this sequence is a woman between 35 and 50 years old who had recovered from COVID-19. The genes are TRBV9 and TRBJ1-4, with D unclear. Here the CDR3 DNA reads TGTGCCAGCAATGCGGGATCGACTAATGAAAAACTGTTTTTT. Residues: CASNAGSTNEKLFF. Full variable domain (remainder filled in from reference TRBV9 and TRBJ1-4): DSGVTQTPKHLITATGQRVTLRCSPRSGDLSVYWYQQSLDQGLQFLIQYYNGEERAKGNILERFSAQQFPDLHSELNLSSLELGDSALYFCASNAGSTNEKLFFGSGTQLSVL.